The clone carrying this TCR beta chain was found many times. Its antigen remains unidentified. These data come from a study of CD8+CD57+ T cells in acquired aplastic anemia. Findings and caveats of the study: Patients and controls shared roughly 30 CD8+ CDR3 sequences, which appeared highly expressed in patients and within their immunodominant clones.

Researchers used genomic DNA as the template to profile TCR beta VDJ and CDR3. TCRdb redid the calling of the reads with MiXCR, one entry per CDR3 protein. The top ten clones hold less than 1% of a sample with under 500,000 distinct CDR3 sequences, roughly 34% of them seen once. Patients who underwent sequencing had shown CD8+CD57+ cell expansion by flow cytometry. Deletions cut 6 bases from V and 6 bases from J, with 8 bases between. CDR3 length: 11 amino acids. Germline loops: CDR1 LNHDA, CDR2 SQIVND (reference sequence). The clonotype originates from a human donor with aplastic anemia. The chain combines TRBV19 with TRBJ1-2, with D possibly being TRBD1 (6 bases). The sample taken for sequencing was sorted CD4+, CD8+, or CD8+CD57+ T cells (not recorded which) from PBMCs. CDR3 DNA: TGTGCCAGTAGATCAGGGGATGGCTACACCTTC. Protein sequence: CASRSGDGYTF.